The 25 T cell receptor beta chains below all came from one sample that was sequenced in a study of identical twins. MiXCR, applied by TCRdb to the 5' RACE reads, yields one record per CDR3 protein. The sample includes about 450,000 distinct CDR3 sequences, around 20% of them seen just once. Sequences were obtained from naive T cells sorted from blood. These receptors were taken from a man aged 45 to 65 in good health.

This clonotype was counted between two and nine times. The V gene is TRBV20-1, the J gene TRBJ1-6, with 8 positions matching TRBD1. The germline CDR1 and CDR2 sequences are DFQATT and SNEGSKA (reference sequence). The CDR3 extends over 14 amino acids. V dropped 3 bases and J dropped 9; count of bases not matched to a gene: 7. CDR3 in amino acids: CSARVQGEFSPLHF. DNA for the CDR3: TGCAGTGCTAGGGTACAGGGGGAATTTTCACCCCTCCACTTT.

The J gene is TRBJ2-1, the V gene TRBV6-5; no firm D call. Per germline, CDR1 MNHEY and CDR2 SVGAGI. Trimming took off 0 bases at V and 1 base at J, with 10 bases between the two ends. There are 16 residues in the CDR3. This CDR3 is CASSYSGQLSYNEQFF. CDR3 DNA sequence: TGTGCCAGCAGTTACTCTGGGCAGCTTTCCTACAATGAGCAGTTCTTC.

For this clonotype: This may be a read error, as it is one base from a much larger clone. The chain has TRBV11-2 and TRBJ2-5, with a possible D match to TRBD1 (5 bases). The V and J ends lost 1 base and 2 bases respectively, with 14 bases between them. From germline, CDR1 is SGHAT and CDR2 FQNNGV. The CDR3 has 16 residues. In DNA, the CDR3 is TGTGCCAGCAGCTTAGCCCCCCAGGGAATACAAGAGACCCAGTACTTC. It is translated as CASSLAPQGIQETQYF.

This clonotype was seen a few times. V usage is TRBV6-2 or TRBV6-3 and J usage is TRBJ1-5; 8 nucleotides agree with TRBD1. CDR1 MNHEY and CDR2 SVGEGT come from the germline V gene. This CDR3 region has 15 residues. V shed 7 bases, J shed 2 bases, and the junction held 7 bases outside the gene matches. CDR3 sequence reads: CASKLSGQGNQPQHF. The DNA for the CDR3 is TGTGCCAGCAAGTTGTCGGGACAGGGCAATCAGCCCCAGCATTTT.

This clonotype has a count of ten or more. CDR3 coding DNA: TGTGCCATCAGTGAGTCGATAGCAGGGTCAAGGAGCTCCTACAATGAGCAGTTCTTC. Translated: CAISESIAGSRSSYNEQFF. This chain connects TRBV10-3 to TRBJ2-1, with a possible D match to TRBD1 (5 bases). Trimming removed 0 bases from V and 0 bases from J, with 18 bases in between. The CDR3 has 19 residues. CDR1 and CDR2 (germline): ENHRY, SYGVKD.

The CDR3 DNA is TGTGCCAGCAGTGAATTCAGGACAGGGAAGGATACGCAGTATTTT. The encoded protein is CASSEFRTGKDTQYF. V and J are TRBV25-1 and TRBJ2-3; 8 bases match TRBD1. The junction had 6 bases not matched to a gene; V was cut back by 1 base and J by 6 bases. CDR3 length: 15 residues. CDR1 and CDR2 (germline): MGHDK, SYGVNS.

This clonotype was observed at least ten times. The CDR3 bases are TGTGCCAGCAGTCCCCCGGACAGATACAATGAGCAGTTCTTC. It translates to CASSPPDRYNEQFF. The J gene is TRBJ2-1, the V gene TRBV12-3 or TRBV12-4, with TRBD1 as a possible D gene (6 bases). This CDR3 comprises 14 residues. Trimming removed 5 bases at V and 4 bases at J, with 12 bases between.

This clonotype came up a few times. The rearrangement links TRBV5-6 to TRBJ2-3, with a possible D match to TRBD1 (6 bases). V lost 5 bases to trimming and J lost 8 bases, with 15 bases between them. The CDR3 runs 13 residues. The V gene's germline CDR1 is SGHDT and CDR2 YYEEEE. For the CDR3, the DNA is TGTGCCAGCAGTCATCAGGGGCGAGGTACGCAGTATTTT. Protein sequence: CASSHQGRGTQYF.

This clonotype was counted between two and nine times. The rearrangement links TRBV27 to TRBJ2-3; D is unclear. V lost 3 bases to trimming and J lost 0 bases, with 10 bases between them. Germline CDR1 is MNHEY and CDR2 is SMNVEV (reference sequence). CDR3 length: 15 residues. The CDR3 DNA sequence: TGTGCCAGCAGTTTGTCTGGGGTTAGCACAGATACGCAGTATTTT. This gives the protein CASSLSGVSTDTQYF.

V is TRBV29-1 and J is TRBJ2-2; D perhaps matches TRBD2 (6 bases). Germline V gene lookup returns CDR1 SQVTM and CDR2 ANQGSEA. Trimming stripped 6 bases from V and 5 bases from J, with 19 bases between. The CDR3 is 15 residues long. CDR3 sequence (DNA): TGCAGCGTCGAGGGAGCGGGTGCGGGGACCGGGGAGCTGTTTTTT. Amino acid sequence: CSVEGAGAGTGELFF.

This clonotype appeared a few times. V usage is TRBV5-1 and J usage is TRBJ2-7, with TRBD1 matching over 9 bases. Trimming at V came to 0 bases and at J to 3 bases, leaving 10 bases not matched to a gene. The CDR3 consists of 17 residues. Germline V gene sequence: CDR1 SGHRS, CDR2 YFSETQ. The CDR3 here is CASSLERPTGGNYEQYF. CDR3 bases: TGCGCCAGCAGCTTGGAACGCCCGACAGGGGGAAACTACGAGCAGTACTTC.

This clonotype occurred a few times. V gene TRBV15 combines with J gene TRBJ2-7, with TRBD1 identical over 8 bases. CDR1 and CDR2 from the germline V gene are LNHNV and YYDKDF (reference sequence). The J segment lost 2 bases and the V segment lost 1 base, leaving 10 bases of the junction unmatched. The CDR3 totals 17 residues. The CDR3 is CATSRAPLGQGTYEQYF. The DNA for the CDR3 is TGTGCCACCAGCAGAGCTCCCCTCGGACAGGGTACCTACGAGCAGTACTTC.

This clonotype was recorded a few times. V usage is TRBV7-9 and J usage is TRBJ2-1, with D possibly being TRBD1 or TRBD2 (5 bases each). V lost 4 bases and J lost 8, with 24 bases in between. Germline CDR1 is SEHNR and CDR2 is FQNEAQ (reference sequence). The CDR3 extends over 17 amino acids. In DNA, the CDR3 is TGTGCCAGCAGCTCATACGACACCGGGGCCTCAGGCGATGAGCAGTTCTTC. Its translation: CASSSYDTGASGDEQFF.

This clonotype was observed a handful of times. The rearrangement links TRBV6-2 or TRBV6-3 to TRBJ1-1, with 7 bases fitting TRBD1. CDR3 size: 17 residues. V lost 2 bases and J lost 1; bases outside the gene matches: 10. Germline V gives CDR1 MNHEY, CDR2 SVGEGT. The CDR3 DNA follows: TGTGCCAGCAGTTACCGGAGGGGTGCAGGGGGGAACACTGAAGCTTTCTTT. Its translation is CASSYRRGAGGNTEAFF.

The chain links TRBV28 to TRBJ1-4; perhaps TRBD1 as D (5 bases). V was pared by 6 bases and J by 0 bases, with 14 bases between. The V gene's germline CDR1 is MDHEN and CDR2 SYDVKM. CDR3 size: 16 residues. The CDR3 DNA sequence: TGTGCCAGCAGCCCGGGGGTTTCGACAACTAATGAAAAACTGTTTTTT. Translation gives CASSPGVSTTNEKLFF.

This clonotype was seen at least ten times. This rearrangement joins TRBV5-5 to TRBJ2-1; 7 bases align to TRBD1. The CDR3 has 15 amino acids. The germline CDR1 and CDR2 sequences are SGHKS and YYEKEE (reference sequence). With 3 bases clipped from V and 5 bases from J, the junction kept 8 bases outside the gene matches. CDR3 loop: CASSSYPGQNNEQFF. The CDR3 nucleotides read TGTGCCAGCAGCTCATACCCGGGACAGAACAATGAGCAGTTCTTC.

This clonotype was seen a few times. The CDR3 sequence is CSVAASVGVQYF. The CDR3 nucleotides read TGCAGCGTGGCCGCCTCGGTGGGGGTCCAGTACTTC. V is TRBV29-1 and J is TRBJ2-5; either TRBD1 or TRBD2 may fit D (5 bases each). Germline CDR1 reads SQVTM; CDR2 reads ANQGSEA. This CDR3 is built from 12 residues. Trimming took 6 bases from V and 10 from J, leaving 18 bases between them.

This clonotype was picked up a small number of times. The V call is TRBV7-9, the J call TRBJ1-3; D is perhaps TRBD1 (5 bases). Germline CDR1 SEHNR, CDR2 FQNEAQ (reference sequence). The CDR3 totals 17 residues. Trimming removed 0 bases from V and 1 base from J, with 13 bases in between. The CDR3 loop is CASSLAWGRISGNTIYF. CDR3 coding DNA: TGTGCCAGCAGCTTAGCGTGGGGCAGGATTTCTGGAAACACCATATATTTT.

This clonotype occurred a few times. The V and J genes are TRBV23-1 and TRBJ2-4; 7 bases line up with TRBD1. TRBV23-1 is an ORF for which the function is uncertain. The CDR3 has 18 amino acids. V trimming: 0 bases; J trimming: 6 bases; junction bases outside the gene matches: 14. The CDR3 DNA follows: TGCGCCAGCAGTCAATCGGGAAAAGGGGGACAGATTAGAAACATTCAGTACTTC. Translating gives CASSQSGKGGQIRNIQYF.

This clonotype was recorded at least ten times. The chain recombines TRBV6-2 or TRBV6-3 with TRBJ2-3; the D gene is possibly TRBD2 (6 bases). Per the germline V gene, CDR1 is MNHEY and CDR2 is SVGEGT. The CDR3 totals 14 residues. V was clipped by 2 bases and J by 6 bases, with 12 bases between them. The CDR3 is CASSYAPLADTQYF. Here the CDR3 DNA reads TGTGCCAGCAGTTACGCGCCCCTAGCGGATACGCAGTATTTT.

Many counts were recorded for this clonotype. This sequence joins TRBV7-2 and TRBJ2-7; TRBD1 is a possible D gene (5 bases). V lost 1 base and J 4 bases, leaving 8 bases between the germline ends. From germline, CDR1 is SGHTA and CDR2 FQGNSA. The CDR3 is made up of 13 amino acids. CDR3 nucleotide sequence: TGTGCCAGCAGCTTAGGGGGCCGGTACGAGCAGTACTTC. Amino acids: CASSLGGRYEQYF.

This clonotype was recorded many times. DNA for the CDR3: TGTGCCATCAAATTAAATGGAGACAGGGAGCCAGATACGCAGTATTTT. Protein product: CAIKLNGDREPDTQYF. The chain uses TRBV10-3 and TRBJ2-3; 7 positions match TRBD1. The CDR3 loop spans 16 amino acids. V shed 7 bases, J shed 4 bases, and the junction held 14 bases outside the gene matches. Germline loops: CDR1 ENHRY, CDR2 SYGVKD.

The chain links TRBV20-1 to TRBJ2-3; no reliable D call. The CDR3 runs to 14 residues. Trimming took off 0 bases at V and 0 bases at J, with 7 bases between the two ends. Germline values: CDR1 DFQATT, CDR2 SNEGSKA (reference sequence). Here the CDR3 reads CSAREGSSTDTQYF. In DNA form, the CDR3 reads TGCAGTGCTAGAGAAGGATCTAGCACAGATACGCAGTATTTT.

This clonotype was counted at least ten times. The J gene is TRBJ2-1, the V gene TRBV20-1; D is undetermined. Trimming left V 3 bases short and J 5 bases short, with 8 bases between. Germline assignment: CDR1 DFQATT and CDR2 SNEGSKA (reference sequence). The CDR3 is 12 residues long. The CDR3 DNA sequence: TGCAGTGCTAGGTGGCTAGACAATGAGCAGTTCTTC. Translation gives CSARWLDNEQFF.

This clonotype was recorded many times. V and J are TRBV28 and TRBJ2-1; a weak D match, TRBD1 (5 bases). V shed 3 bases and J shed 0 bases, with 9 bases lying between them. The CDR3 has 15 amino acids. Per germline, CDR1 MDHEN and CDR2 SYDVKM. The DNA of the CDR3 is TGTGCCAGCAGTTTCGCGCAGGGCTCCTACAATGAGCAGTTCTTC. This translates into CASSFAQGSYNEQFF.